This TCR beta chain stems from a study of blood T cells in healthy people across ages (dated by TCRdb to the mid-2010s). At the level of the whole study: In model experiments, template switching captured roughly one uniquely barcoded TCR beta cDNA molecule for every two T cells. The donors were divided into four age groups: young (average about 16 years), middle-aged (about 39), aged (under 70) and long-lived (roughly 82). The study analyzed two additional independent replicas of 1 million unique cDNA reads from the same blood draw for two donors, one aged 18 to 30 and one aged 80 or older. To avoid experimental bias, donors of different ages were randomly spread across the sequencing lanes. Age-related changes in TCR beta repertoire diversity were measured in the study by deep sequencing normalized with unique cDNA molecular identifiers. The paper as a whole reports these results and caveats: The long-lived group showed more naive CD4+ T cells, fewer expanded clones and increased TCR diversity than the aged group, suggesting age selection. Estimates of total diversity based on one million sequenced T cells were regarded as lower bounds and as underestimates. The CMV infection status of donors was not known, potentially confounding age-related changes in expanded clonotypes. Observed TCR beta diversity per million T cells fell roughly linearly with age, and a significant reduction was already apparent by age around 36. Because profiling used bulk unsorted PBMCs, naive and antigen-experienced compartments could not be compared conclusively. Observed TCR beta diversity correlated strongly with the percentage of naive T cells measured by flow cytometry.

The 39 donors, aged roughly 6 to 95 years, were systemically healthy Caucasian individuals from Russia. Each donor gave 8 to 10 milliliters of peripheral blood, collected into EDTA-treated Vacutainer tubes. PBMCs were isolated by Ficoll-Paque density-gradient centrifugation, with at least 6.5 million obtained per sample. Total RNA was extracted from PBMCs with Trizol reagent, with at least 5.5 micrograms obtained per sample. For every donor, an aliquot of PBMCs went through flow cytometry to measure the percentages of naive CD45RAhigh/CD27high T cells. Libraries came from 5' RACE. TCRdb records Illumina HiSeq 2500 as the sequencer. A second 7 to 11 cycle PCR used a sample-barcoded 5' primer and a J-beta primer mix. Each TCR beta cDNA molecule received a unique molecular identifier from a template-switch 5' adaptor carrying 12 random nucleotides. At least 3 million CDR3-containing paired-end reads were obtained from each sample. All of the RNA was converted into first-strand cDNA using the Mint cDNA synthesis kit, with a TRBC-specific oligonucleotide serving as the primer. After uracil-DNA glycosylase treatment, a first 18-cycle PCR used universal primers M1SS and BC2_uni_R on all cDNA. As for how the authors treated the data: For normalization, 1 million high-quality reads, each with a distinct molecular identifier, were randomly selected from each sample. Instead of being binned into consensus sequences, reads with shared molecular identifiers were discarded. MiTCR, set to a Q25 quality threshold and the strictest error-elimination algorithm, was used for CDR3 identification, clonotype clustering and error correction. Lower-bound total TCR beta diversity was estimated with a nonparametric unseen species model using Euler transformation. The raw public reads went through TCRdb reprocessing: fastp at Q25, MiXCR clone calling, in-frame beta chains kept. Merged by CDR3 protein, the rows form single entries marked with the most common genes and DNA. The V and J calls and clone size come from TCRdb's table, not from the authors' own analysis. A total of about 770,000 distinct CDR3 sequences appear in this sample, around 43% of them only once. The top ten clonotypes cover about a fifth of the sample.

This clonotype came up a few times. No antigen is known for it. Base qualities are not provided; no much larger clone lies one nucleotide away. Inclusive of the bounding cysteine and phenylalanine, the CDR3 is 15 residues long. The retained sequence is limited to the CDR3, 45 bases, with the frame set at the first base. Ends trimmed: V by 2 bases, J by 7 bases; bases unmatched to a gene: 5. CDR1 and CDR2 are drawn from the germline V gene (reference sequence): SEHNR, FQNEAQ. The sequence joins TRBV7-9 to TRBJ2-1, with TRBD1 identical over 10 junction bases. Material: blood. The TCR sequence derives from a man in his 60s in good health. In nucleotide form, the sequence is TGTGCCAGCAGCTTACGTGGGACAGGGGCAAATGAGCAGTTCTTC. This gives the protein CASSLRGTGANEQFF.